This passage covers 14 T cell receptor beta chains from one sample sequenced in a study of blood T cell repertoires in COVID-19. Sequenced by immunoSEQ multiplex PCR; TCRdb stores in-frame clones only, minus some. The table has 200,000 to 250,000 clones, approximately 85% seen once. Sequenced: peripheral blood. These receptors were collected from a woman in her seventies with COVID-19, enrolled during active disease.

The genes are TRBV2 and TRBJ1-3, with TRBD1 matching over 7 bases. Germline trimming cut 6 bases from V and 11 bases from J; bases unmatched to any gene: 13. The CDR3 is made up of 14 amino acids. Germline V gene lookup returns CDR1 SNHLY and CDR2 FYNNEI. The CDR3 DNA follows: TGTGCCAGCAGCCCTGGGACAGCTCCCTCTTCCATATATTTT. Translated: CASSPGTAPSSIYF. The variable domain in full, with the rest retrieved from reference TRBV2 and TRBJ1-3, is EPEVTQTPSHQVTQMGQEVILRCVPISNHLYFYWYRQILGQKVEFLVSFYNNEISEKSEIFDDQFSVERPDGSNFTLKIRSTKLEDSAMYFCASSPGTAPSSIYFGEGSWLTVV.

V gene TRBV3-1 (or the pseudogene TRBV3-2) combines with J gene TRBJ1-2; weak D call: TRBD1 (6 bases). CDR3 length equals 14 residues. The ends were cut back, 5 bases at V and 5 bases at J, with 15 bases in the middle. Germline lookup yields CDR1 LGHDT and CDR2 YNNKEL (reference sequence). In DNA form, the CDR3 reads TGTGCCAGCAGCTTAAGACAGGCCCGTTATGGCTACACCTTC. Translation gives CASSLRQARYGYTF.

J is TRBJ1-2 and V is TRBV7-2; perhaps TRBD1 as D (5 bases). The germline gives CDR1 SGHTA, CDR2 FQGNSA. This CDR3 region has 15 residues. Trimming pared 0 bases from V and 7 bases from J, leaving 15 bases between. This CDR3 reads CASSLAFRGGVGYTF. DNA for the CDR3: TGTGCCAGCAGCTTAGCATTCCGGGGGGGAGTTGGCTACACCTTC.

This clone has a handful of counts. The rearrangement joins TRBV11-2 to TRBJ2-7; D is undetermined. The CDR3 runs 14 residues. V shed 6 bases and J shed 2 bases, with 14 bases lying between them. Germline CDR1 and CDR2: SGHAT and FQNNGV. The CDR3: CASSRVGSTYEQYF. CDR3 bases: TGTGCCAGCAGTCGGGTCGGCAGTACCTACGAGCAGTACTTC.

This chain uses TRBV6-5 with TRBJ1-5, with TRBD1 matching 7 bases. CDR1 is MNHEY, CDR2 SVGAGI, per germline. This CDR3 comprises 15 residues. V trimming: 8 bases; J trimming: 2 bases; junction bases outside the gene matches: 9. The CDR3 nucleotides read TGTGCCAGCTCGAGAACAGGGGAAGGCAATCAGCCCCAGCATTTT. Translation gives CASSRTGEGNQPQHF.

The chain recombines TRBV4-1 with TRBJ1-4, with D possibly being TRBD1 (5 bases). V was clipped by 4 bases and J by 4 bases, with 16 bases between them. Looked up from germline, CDR1 is MGHRA and CDR2 is YSYEKL. The CDR3 sequence is 16 residues long. The DNA for the CDR3 is TGCGCCAGCAGCCCTAGGGGAGGATACCATAATGAAAAACTGTTTTTT. Translation gives CASSPRGGYHNEKLFF.

Written as DNA, the CDR3 is TGTGCCAGCAGCGTAGGAGTTAGCGGGTCAGATACGCAGTATTTT. It codes for CASSVGVSGSDTQYF. The chain links TRBV9 to TRBJ2-3; 7 nucleotides agree with TRBD2. The V segment lost 0 bases and the J segment 4 bases; nucleotides outside the gene matches: 5. The CDR3 consists of 15 residues. Germline CDR1 and CDR2: SGDLS and YYNGEE. The whole variable domain, remainder taken from reference TRBV9 and TRBJ2-3, is DSGVTQTPKHLITATGQRVTLRCSPRSGDLSVYWYQQSLDQGLQFLIQYYNGEERAKGNILERFSAQQFPDLHSELNLSSLELGDSALYFCASSVGVSGSDTQYFGPGTRLTVL.

The V call is TRBV18, the J call TRBJ1-5; D may be TRBD1 (5 bases). V was trimmed by 2 bases and J by 3 bases, leaving 8 bases between them. The germline gives CDR1 KGHSH, CDR2 LQKENI. This CDR3 spans 14 amino acids. The CDR3 coding sequence is TGTGCCAGCTCACCAGCGACAGACAATCAGCCCCAGCATTTT. It specifies CASSPATDNQPQHF. The whole variable domain, remainder taken from reference TRBV18 and TRBJ1-5, is NAGVMQNPRHLVRRRGQEARLRCSPMKGHSHVYWYRQLPEEGLKFMVYLQKENIIDESGMPKERFSAEFPKEGPSILRIQQVVRGDSAAYFCASSPATDNQPQHFGDGTRLSIL.

The rearrangement uses TRBV19 and TRBJ2-1, with TRBD2 matching 13 bases. Germline V lookup: CDR1 LNHDA, CDR2 SQIVND (reference sequence). V shed 6 bases and J 9 bases; nucleotides not matched to a gene: 2. This CDR3 contains 13 residues. The DNA for the CDR3 is TGTGCCAGTAGACGGACTAGCGGGGGTGAGCAGTTCTTC. Translating gives CASRRTSGGEQFF.

The chain combines TRBV19 with TRBJ2-3; 9 bases are shared with TRBD1. Unmatched junction bases numbered 8, after V lost 7 bases and J lost 3 bases. The germline V gene encodes CDR1 LNHDA and CDR2 SQIVND (reference sequence). The CDR3 has 15 residues. In DNA, the CDR3 is TGTGCCAGTAATCTCGGACAGGGGTTTACAGATACGCAGTATTTT. This sequence encodes CASNLGQGFTDTQYF.

This clone was found once. CDR3 nucleotide sequence: TGTGCCAGCAGTTTATTCCGCCGGGACAGCACTGAAGCTTTCTTT. This translates into CASSLFRRDSTEAFF. This sequence joins TRBV27 and TRBJ1-1, with TRBD1 identical over 7 bases. The CDR3 is 15 residues long. The V and J ends lost 1 base and 4 bases, in that order; junction bases with no gene match: 6. The germline V gene encodes CDR1 MNHEY and CDR2 SMNVEV (reference sequence).

V is TRBV9 and J is TRBJ1-3; D call uncertain. V lost 2 bases to trimming and J lost 1 base, with 10 bases between them. The length of the CDR3 is 15 residues. Germline values: CDR1 SGDLS, CDR2 YYNGEE. The DNA of the CDR3 is TGTGCCAGCAGCGTTAGTGGGGAGTCTGGAAACACCATATATTTT. Amino acids: CASSVSGESGNTIYF.

The chain carries TRBV25-1 and TRBJ2-1; no clear D. Germline-derived CDR1 and CDR2 are MGHDK and SYGVNS. This CDR3 has 13 residues. The V end lost 4 bases, the J end lost 4 bases, and 8 bases lay between the germline ends. The CDR3 sequence: CASSAQNYNEQFF. The DNA of the CDR3 is TGTGCCAGCAGTGCCCAGAATTACAATGAGCAGTTCTTC. Full variable domain (remainder filled in from reference TRBV25-1 and TRBJ2-1): EADIYQTPRYLVIGTGKKITLECSQTMGHDKMYWYQQDPGMELHLIHYSYGVNSTEKGDLSSESTVSRIRTEHFPLTLESARPSHTSQYLCASSAQNYNEQFFGPGTRLTVL.

The genes are TRBV2 and TRBJ2-1; 11 nucleotides match TRBD2. Germline values: CDR1 SNHLY, CDR2 FYNNEI. V shed 6 bases, J shed 9 bases, and the junction held 13 bases outside the gene matches. This CDR3 region has 16 residues. CDR3 amino acids: CASRIQLAGVKGEQFF. The CDR3 nucleotides are TGTGCCAGCAGAATACAACTAGCGGGGGTAAAGGGTGAGCAGTTCTTC.